This T cell receptor beta chain derives from a study of T-cell reconstitution after alpha-beta-depleted transplantation in children. The V and J ends lost 0 bases and 6 bases respectively, with 12 bases between them. Per the germline V gene, CDR1 is LGHNA and CDR2 is YNFKEQ. This CDR3 has 15 amino acids. This clonotype has more than one count but fewer than ten. TCRbeta library construction was performed incorporating unique molecular identifiers. TCRdb used MiXCR to reprocess the PCR reads, holding one entry per CDR3 protein. The data contain about 340,000 distinct CDR3 sequences, about an eighth of them singletons.

This TCR derives from a human donor who donated a stem cell graft to a child with Fanconi anemia. Sample: PBMCs, taken from the stem cell graft. The chain employs TRBV4-2 and TRBJ2-1; D may be TRBD1 or TRBD2 (6 bases each). CDR3 nucleotides: TGTGCCAGCAGCCAAGATCGGGGGCGGGGCAATGAGCAGTTCTTC. Its translation is CASSQDRGRGNEQFF.